This entry describes one T cell receptor beta chain. The antigen is unknown. This entry is derived from a study of T-cell memory formation after mild COVID-19. Study as a whole: TCR clusters were largely donor specific.

TCRdb itself ran the 5' RACE reads through MiXCR, one entry per CDR3 protein. The sample consists of 350,000 to 500,000 distinct CDR3 sequences, under 25% of them appearing once. Study-wide findings and caveats: What remained unconfirmed was the SARS-CoV-2 specificity of second-wave clones peaking on day 37.

This receptor was identified in an adult woman who had mild COVID-19 (a few samples of this study predate the infection). Cell type and time point are not known. What was sequenced was PBMCs or a T cell subset sorted from them (not recorded which).

The CDR3 nucleotides read TGCAGCGTTTTGGACACCGGGACAGGGGGATATGGCTACACCTTC. Protein sequence: CSVLDTGTGGYGYTF. The genes are TRBV29-1 and TRBJ1-2; 11 nucleotides align to TRBD1. This CDR3 contains 15 residues. Germline V lookup: CDR1 SQVTM, CDR2 ANQGSEA. Germline trimming cut 5 bases from V and 5 bases from J; bases unmatched to any gene: 10.